The clone carrying this TCR beta chain showed up just a few times. In TCRdb, the RT-PCR reads were re-called with MiXCR into one record per CDR3 protein. The data hold 550,000 to 750,000 distinct CDR3 sequences, with 12% to 15% observed a single time. Material for sequencing was memory CD4+ T cells from blood. This receptor was obtained from a female donor in good health, serving as a healthy control.

The chain's CDR3 is CAWSPGQGYEQYF. The CDR3 coding sequence is TGTGCCTGGAGTCCGGGACAGGGCTACGAGCAGTACTTC. The rearrangement joins TRBV30 to TRBJ2-7; TRBD1 matches 9 bases. Germline lookup yields CDR1 GTSNPN and CDR2 SVGIG (reference sequence). After removal of 2 bases from V and 3 bases from J, the junction contained 2 bases not matched to a gene. CDR3 length: 13 residues.